The rows below give T cell receptor beta chains drawn from one sample of a study of blood T cell repertoires in COVID-19. Generated by immunoSEQ multiplex PCR, the TCRdb table keeps only in-frame clones and is missing some. The profile shows about 49,000 clones, 80% to 85% of them singletons. Sample: peripheral blood. The source is a woman of 80 years or more with COVID-19, enrolled during active disease. CDR3s include the opening cysteine and the closing phenylalanine or tryptophan. A D gene is named only where the DNA matches it firmly. Not all rows give a size; the values are once, few, many and, for expanded clones, a class.

J	D	size	V	CDR3	DNA
TRBJ1-2	TRBD1	few	TRBV19	CASSRGQGNYGYTF	TGTGCCAGTAGTAGGGGACAGGGAAACTATGGCTACACCTTC
TRBJ2-5	TRBD1	.	TRBV5-6	CASSPTGGSETQYF	TGTGCCAGCAGCCCCACAGGGGGCTCAGAGACCCAGTACTTC
TRBJ1-2	.	.	TRBV20-1	CSAGESGYTF	TGCAGTGCGGGCGAAAGCGGCTACACCTTC
TRBJ2-1	TRBD1	few	TRBV6-5	CASRDRVPYNEQFF	TGTGCCAGCAGGGACAGGGTTCCCTACAATGAGCAGTTCTTC
TRBJ1-2	.	once	TRBV5-1	CASSLRRVDGYTF	TGCGCCAGCAGCTTGAGGCGGGTAGATGGCTACACCTTC
TRBJ2-5	.	.	TRBV3-1/TRBV3-2	CASSQYRDQETQYF	TGTGCCAGCAGCCAATATCGAGATCAAGAGACCCAGTACTTC
TRBJ2-2	.	.	TRBV2	CASTAQREVGELFF	TGTGCCAGCACCGCCCAGCGTGAGGTCGGGGAGCTGTTTTTT
TRBJ2-3	.	.	TRBV18	CASSPRSAAGPFTDTQYF	TGTGCCAGCTCACCACGGTCTGCTGCGGGTCCTTTCACAGATACGCAGTATTTT
TRBJ1-5	.	.	TRBV5-1	CASSTQGGQPQHF	TGCGCCAGCAGCACACAGGGCGGGCAGCCCCAGCATTTT
TRBJ2-1	.	.	TRBV24-1	CATSGGPGSYNEQFF	TGTGCCACCAGTGGTGGGCCTGGCTCCTACAATGAGCAGTTCTTC
TRBJ1-6	.	.	TRBV30	CAWSSTGGLRNSPLHF	TGTGCCTGGAGTTCCACGGGAGGGTTGAGAAATTCACCCCTCCACTTT
TRBJ2-7	.	.	TRBV7-8	CASSLARVSYEQYF	TGTGCCAGCAGCTTAGCTCGGGTTAGCTACGAGCAGTACTTC
TRBJ2-7	.	few	TRBV12-3/TRBV12-4	CASSSQGSDEQYF	TGTGCCAGCAGTTCACAGGGTTCTGACGAGCAGTACTTC
TRBJ2-7	TRBD2	.	TRBV5-1	CASSPALAGSEQYF	TGCGCCAGCAGCCCGGCGCTAGCGGGATCCGAGCAGTACTTC
TRBJ2-7	.	.	TRBV9	CASSVAERTYEQYF	TGTGCCAGCAGCGTAGCCGAGCGGACCTACGAGCAGTACTTC
TRBJ1-1	TRBD1	.	TRBV5-6	CASSLAAGQGALNTEAFF	TGTGCCAGCAGCTTGGCTGCGGGACAGGGGGCATTAAACACTGAAGCTTTCTTT